This T cell receptor beta chain was identified in a study of control samples from healthy donors and cancer patients. This CDR3 region has 11 residues. Germline CDR1 MNHEY, CDR2 SVGEGT. The ends were cut back, 5 bases at V and 8 bases at J, with 6 bases in the middle. Sequencing used immunoSEQ multiplex PCR; TCRdb keeps in-frame clones, though not all of them. The data hold 50,000 to 70,000 clones, with roughly 95% observed a single time. Material: blood. J is TRBJ2-2 and V is TRBV6-2 or TRBV6-3, with a weak D call TRBD1 (6 bases). This TCR derives from a young woman in good health. DNA for the CDR3: TGTGCCAGCAGTGGACAGGGGGAGCTGTTTTTT. Translation: CASSGQGELFF.